These T cell receptor beta chains were read from a single sample in a study of T-cell memory formation after mild COVID-19. TCRdb fed the 5' RACE reads into MiXCR, producing one record per CDR3 protein. This sample has under 35,000 distinct CDR3 sequences; about 16% occur once, and the top ten carry over 1.1%. The sequenced sample consisted of PBMCs or a T cell subset sorted from them (not recorded which). The receptors were gathered from an adult who had mild COVID-19 (a few samples of this study predate the infection). Cell type and time point are not known. Each CDR3 is given with its conserved first and last residue. Fields, in order: clone size, J gene, D gene, V gene, CDR3 protein, CDR3 DNA. D genes are given only for firm matches. Not all rows give a size; the values are once, few, many and, for expanded clones, a class.

size: .; J: TRBJ1-5; D: .; V: TRBV4-2; CDR3: CASSQDRAGAAQPQHF; DNA: TGTGCCAGCAGCCAAGATCGGGCGGGCGCAGCTCAGCCCCAGCATTTT
size: many; J: TRBJ2-5; D: .; V: TRBV5-1; CDR3: CASSAGSQETQYF; DNA: TGCGCCAGCAGCGCAGGGTCCCAAGAGACCCAGTACTTC
size: .; J: TRBJ1-5; D: .; V: TRBV12-3/TRBV12-4; CDR3: CASSLLGADQPQHF; DNA: TGTGCCAGCAGTTTACTAGGGGCAGATCAGCCCCAGCATTTT
size: many; J: TRBJ2-5; D: .; V: TRBV7-2; CDR3: CASSLGFQETQYF; DNA: TGTGCCAGCAGCTTAGGCTTCCAAGAGACCCAGTACTTC
size: many; J: TRBJ2-3; D: .; V: TRBV7-9; CDR3: CASSLAGVRDTQYF; DNA: TGTGCCAGCAGCTTAGCGGGAGTTAGAGATACGCAGTATTTT
size: many; J: TRBJ2-7; D: TRBD2; V: TRBV5-1; CDR3: CASSPESRLAPTEQYF; DNA: TGCGCCAGCAGCCCAGAGTCACGACTAGCACCTACTGAGCAGTACTTC
size: .; J: TRBJ1-2; D: .; V: TRBV29-1; CDR3: CSVASGAPETYGYTF; DNA: TGCAGCGTTGCCTCAGGGGCCCCCGAGACCTATGGCTACACCTTC
size: many; J: TRBJ2-2; D: .; V: TRBV5-4; CDR3: CASRIEDTGELFF; DNA: TGTGCCAGCAGGATCGAGGACACCGGGGAGCTGTTTTTT
size: many; J: TRBJ2-1; D: TRBD2; V: TRBV12-3/TRBV12-4; CDR3: CASTKRGGAYEQFF; DNA: TGTGCCAGCACCAAGCGCGGGGGGGCATATGAGCAGTTCTTC
size: .; J: TRBJ2-7; D: .; V: TRBV27; CDR3: CASSLSQGGTYEQYF; DNA: TGTGCCAGCAGTTTATCGCAGGGCGGAACCTACGAGCAGTACTTC
size: many; J: TRBJ2-1; D: TRBD2; V: TRBV5-5; CDR3: CASSLGSGIYNEQFF; DNA: TGTGCCAGCAGCTTGGGAAGCGGGATCTACAATGAGCAGTTCTTC
size: many; J: TRBJ2-5; D: .; V: TRBV7-6; CDR3: CASSLTRTEETQYF; DNA: TGTGCCAGCAGCCTAACCCGGACGGAAGAGACCCAGTACTTC
size: many; J: TRBJ2-7; D: .; V: TRBV20-1; CDR3: CSAPGRGAYEQYF; DNA: TGCAGTGCCCCCGGCAGGGGGGCATACGAGCAGTACTTC
size: .; J: TRBJ1-6; D: .; V: TRBV4-1; CDR3: CASSPPVGQGVSSPLHF; DNA: TGCGCCAGCAGCCCACCCGTGGGGCAGGGTGTAAGTTCACCCCTCCACTTT
size: many; J: TRBJ1-6; D: .; V: TRBV6-2/TRBV6-3; CDR3: CASSYPGSSYNSPLHF; DNA: TGTGCCAGCAGTTACCCTGGGAGCTCCTATAATTCACCCCTCCACTTT
size: many; J: TRBJ2-2; D: TRBD2; V: TRBV12-3/TRBV12-4; CDR3: CATERSQRGNGELFF; DNA: TGTGCCACCGAAAGGTCCCAGCGGGGGAATGGGGAGCTGTTTTTT
size: .; J: TRBJ1-1; D: .; V: TRBV6-5; CDR3: CASKRLTEAFF; DNA: TGTGCCAGCAAAAGACTAACTGAAGCTTTCTTT
size: .; J: TRBJ1-4; D: .; V: TRBV12-3/TRBV12-4; CDR3: CASTLSRGTSTEKLFF; DNA: TGTGCCAGCACCCTAAGCAGGGGAACCTCAACCGAAAAACTGTTTTTT
size: many; J: TRBJ2-1; D: TRBD1; V: TRBV2; CDR3: CASSRLGQSYNEQFF; DNA: TGTGCCAGCAGTAGGCTGGGACAGTCCTACAATGAGCAGTTCTTC